This T cell receptor (beta chain) comes out of a study of T cell responses to AZD1222 COVID-19 vaccine. Study as a whole: Pooled together were second doses at about 4 or about 12 weeks.

A few counts support this clone. As yet, its antigen is unknown. Study-level results: Most donors were white British, females outnumbered males, and clonal diversity was possibly underestimated. It was only after the peak T cell response that any repertoires were sampled. Rises in breadth and depth of Spike-specific TCRs came after two AZD1222 doses.

Germline trimming cut 4 bases from V and 2 bases from J; bases unmatched to any gene: 7. The CDR3 spans 15 residues. The germline V gene has CDR1 SGHTS and CDR2 YDEGEE. Repertoires were generated with immunoSEQ multiplex PCR, while TCRdb's copy carries only in-frame clones and drops some. Among about 68,000 clones, about three quarters were seen once, and the ten largest hold 9.5% to 13%. This material consisted of peripheral blood, taken on day 0 of AZD1222 vaccination. The V gene is TRBV5-8, the J gene TRBJ2-7, with 9 bases fitting TRBD1. This sequence originates from an adult in good health. CDR3 in amino acids: CASSLGQGLTYEQYF. The CDR3 DNA reads TGTGCCAGCAGCCTAGGACAGGGGCTTACCTACGAGCAGTACTTC.